This T cell receptor beta chain is drawn from a study of T-cell reconstitution after alpha-beta-depleted transplantation in children. TCRbeta library construction was performed incorporating unique molecular identifiers. Each CDR3 protein gets one entry after TCRdb re-called the PCR reads with MiXCR. The data contain a few hundred thousand distinct CDR3 sequences, roughly 10% of them seen just once; the ten biggest clones take up under 30%. In this sample, this clonotype turned up many times. The antigen remains undetermined. Findings and caveats of the study: One year after transplant, T-cell counts and diversity came mostly from newly produced T cells.

The input for sequencing was PBMCs, taken before TCRalphabeta/CD19-depleted stem cell transplant. The sequence was collected from a child younger than two with acute myeloid leukemia, due to receive a stem cell transplant.

CDR3 loop: CSARDVAGEYIQYF. Here the CDR3 DNA reads TGCAGTGCTAGAGACGTAGCGGGAGAGTACATTCAGTACTTC. The chain links TRBV20-1 to TRBJ2-4; TRBD2 aligns across 9 bases. The CDR3 is 14 amino acids. CDR1 and CDR2 from the germline V gene are DFQATT and SNEGSKA (reference sequence). With 0 bases clipped from V and 8 bases from J, the junction kept 5 bases outside the gene matches.